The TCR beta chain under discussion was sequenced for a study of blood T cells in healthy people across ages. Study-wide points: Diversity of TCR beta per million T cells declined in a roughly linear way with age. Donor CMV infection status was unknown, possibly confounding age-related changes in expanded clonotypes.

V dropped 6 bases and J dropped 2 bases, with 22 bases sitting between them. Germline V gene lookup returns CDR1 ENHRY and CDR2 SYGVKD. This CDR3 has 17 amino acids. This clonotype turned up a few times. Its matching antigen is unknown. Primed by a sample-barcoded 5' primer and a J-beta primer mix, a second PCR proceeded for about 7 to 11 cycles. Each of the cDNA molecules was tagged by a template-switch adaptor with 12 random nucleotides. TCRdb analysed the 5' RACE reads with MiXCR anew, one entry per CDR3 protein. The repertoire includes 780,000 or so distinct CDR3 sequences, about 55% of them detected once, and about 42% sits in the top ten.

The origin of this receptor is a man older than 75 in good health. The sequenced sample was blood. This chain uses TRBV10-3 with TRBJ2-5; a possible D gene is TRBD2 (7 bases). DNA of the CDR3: TGTGCCATCAGCGGATCTGCGGCCGGGGGGCTTCAAGAGACCCAGTACTTC. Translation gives CAISGSAAGGLQETQYF.